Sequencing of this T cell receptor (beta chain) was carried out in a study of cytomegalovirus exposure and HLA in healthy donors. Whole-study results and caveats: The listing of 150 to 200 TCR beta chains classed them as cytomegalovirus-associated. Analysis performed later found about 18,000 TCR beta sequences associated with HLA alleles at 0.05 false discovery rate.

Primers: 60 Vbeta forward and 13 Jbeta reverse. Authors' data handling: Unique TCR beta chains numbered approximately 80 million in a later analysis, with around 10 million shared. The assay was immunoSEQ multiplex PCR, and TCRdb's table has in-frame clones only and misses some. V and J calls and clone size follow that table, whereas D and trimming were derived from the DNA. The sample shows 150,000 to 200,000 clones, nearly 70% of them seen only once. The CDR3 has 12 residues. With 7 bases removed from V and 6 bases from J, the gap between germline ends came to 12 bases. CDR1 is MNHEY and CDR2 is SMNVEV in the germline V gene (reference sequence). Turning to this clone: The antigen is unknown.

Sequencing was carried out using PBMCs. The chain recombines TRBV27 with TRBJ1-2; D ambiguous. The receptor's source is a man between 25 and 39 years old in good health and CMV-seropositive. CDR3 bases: TGTGCCAGCAAGAGCGGGGTAGATGGCTACACCTTC. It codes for CASKSGVDGYTF.